The 15 T cell receptor beta chains presented below share a single source sample, sequenced in a study of blood T cell repertoires in COVID-19. Sequencing used immunoSEQ multiplex PCR; TCRdb keeps in-frame clones, though not all of them. The sample shows fewer than 200,000 clones, around 80% of them seen only once. The sequenced sample was peripheral blood. The origin of the receptors is a woman of 80 years or more with acute or convalescent COVID-19.

DNA for the CDR3: TGTGCCAGCAGCTTTAGCGGGGATACGCAGTATTTT. Protein sequence: CASSFSGDTQYF. V is TRBV12-3 or TRBV12-4 and J is TRBJ2-3, with TRBD2 matching over 7 bases. There are 12 residues in the CDR3. The V and J ends lost 6 bases and 6 bases, in that order; junction bases with no gene match: 3.

The rearrangement links TRBV21-1 to TRBJ1-1; TRBD1, the D gene given by the table, was not confirmed from the DNA. TRBV21-1 is a known pseudogene. CDR3 length: 16 residues. The CDR3 sequence is CASSTGTGGMNTEAFF. CDR3 coding DNA: TGTGCCAGCAGCACCGGGACAGGGGGCATGAACACTGAAGCTTTCTTT.

The V gene is TRBV7-8, the J gene TRBJ1-5, with D perhaps TRBD1 (5 bases). CDR3 length: 16 amino acids. V was cut by 1 base and J by 0 bases, with 10 bases left in between. Per the germline V gene, CDR1 is SGHVS and CDR2 is FQNEAQ. The CDR3 bases are TGTGCCAGCAGCTTAGATCCAGGGAATAGCAATCAGCCCCAGCATTTT. This encodes CASSLDPGNSNQPQHF.

The chain joins TRBV6-5 to TRBJ1-1; 7 bases agree with TRBD1. The V segment lost 8 bases and the J segment 4 bases; nucleotides outside the gene matches: 4. This CDR3 is built from 12 residues. The germline V gene encodes CDR1 MNHEY and CDR2 SVGAGI. The CDR3 bases are TGTGCCAGCCGCGAGGGGGCCACTGAAGCTTTCTTT. The encoded protein is CASREGATEAFF.

This chain joins TRBV10-3 and TRBJ2-7; 7 nucleotides agree with TRBD2. The CDR3 has 14 amino acids. The germline gives CDR1 ENHRY, CDR2 SYGVKD. V lost 2 bases and J lost 3; bases outside the gene matches: 4. The CDR3 loop reads CAISEGLGNYEQYF. In DNA form, the CDR3 reads TGTGCCATCAGTGAGGGACTAGGGAACTACGAGCAGTACTTC.

Remarks on this clone: This specimen includes other DNA sequences encoding the same CDR3. The gene calls are TRBV5-1 and TRBJ2-1, with a tentative D call TRBD1 (6 bases). V shed 4 bases and J shed 6 bases, with 8 bases lying between them. The CDR3 length is 12 residues. Per the germline V gene, CDR1 is SGHRS and CDR2 is YFSETQ. The CDR3 sequence is CASSVQGNEQFF. DNA for the CDR3: TGCGCCAGCAGCGTACAGGGCAATGAGCAGTTCTTC.

The V gene is TRBV5-1, the J gene TRBJ1-5; TRBD1 matches at 7 bases. The CDR3 runs 14 residues. V was pared by 4 bases and J by 5 bases, with 6 bases of the junction left unmatched. Germline V gene lookup returns CDR1 SGHRS and CDR2 YFSETQ. This CDR3 is CASSPGDSYQPQHF. DNA for the CDR3: TGCGCCAGCAGCCCCGGGGACAGTTATCAGCCCCAGCATTTT.

The chain combines TRBV18 with TRBJ1-2; 8 bases agree with TRBD1. The ends lost 4 bases at V and 5 bases at J; junction bases unmatched: 3. Germline V gives CDR1 KGHSH, CDR2 LQKENI. The CDR3 is 13 amino acids. CDR3 amino acids: CASSQDRVYGYTF. DNA for the CDR3: TGTGCCAGCTCACAGGACAGGGTTTATGGCTACACCTTC.

This chain connects TRBV6-5 to TRBJ1-2, with 10 bases fitting TRBD1. With 2 bases clipped from V and 5 bases from J, the junction kept 5 bases outside the gene matches. In germline, CDR1 is MNHEY, CDR2 SVGAGI. This CDR3 comprises 15 residues. The CDR3 DNA follows: TGTGCCAGCAGTTACCGAGACAGGGGGCATTATGGCTACACCTTC. This gives the protein CASSYRDRGHYGYTF.

The CDR3 region has the DNA TGTGCCAGCAGTCCAGACAGGGCTTCCCCTGAAGCTTTCTTT. Its protein product is CASSPDRASPEAFF. This rearrangement joins TRBV6-4 to TRBJ1-1; 7 positions match TRBD1. Germline CDR1 MRHNA, CDR2 SNTAGT. This CDR3 region has 14 residues. V shed 5 bases, J shed 6 bases, and the junction held 9 bases outside the gene matches.

The count of this clone is one. The V call is TRBV5-6, the J call TRBJ1-2; the match to TRBD1 covers 10 bases. The CDR3 covers 15 residues. From germline, CDR1 is SGHDT and CDR2 YYEEEE. V trimming: 4 bases; J trimming: 2 bases; junction bases outside the gene matches: 5. The CDR3 coding sequence is TGTGCCAGCAGCCCCCCGGGACAGGGGAACTATGGCTACACCTTC. Translation: CASSPPGQGNYGYTF.

V gene TRBV7-6 combines with J gene TRBJ1-1, with 8 bases that match TRBD1. The CDR3 contains 16 residues. Germline CDR1 SGHVS, CDR2 FNYEAQ. V shed 2 bases and J 0 bases; nucleotides not matched to a gene: 5. CDR3 coding DNA: TGTGCCAGCAGCTTACTTGGACAGGGAGTGAACACTGAAGCTTTCTTT. Translation: CASSLLGQGVNTEAFF.

This clone showed up just a few times. The rearrangement joins TRBV11-2 to TRBJ1-3, with D maybe TRBD1 (6 bases). Between the trimmed V and J ends, which lost 4 bases and 0 bases, there was a span of 10 bases. This CDR3 contains 15 residues. Germline CDR1 and CDR2: SGHAT and FQNNGV. In nucleotides, the CDR3 is TGTGCCAGCAGCTATACAGGGAGCTCTGGAAACACCATATATTTT. Protein sequence: CASSYTGSSGNTIYF.

The V gene is TRBV7-9, the J gene TRBJ2-7, with D tentatively TRBD2 (6 bases). The CDR3 sequence is 13 residues long. V gave up 1 base and J gave up 2 bases, with 6 bases separating them. CDR1 and CDR2 from the germline V gene are SEHNR and FQNEAQ (reference sequence). The chain's CDR3 is CASSLGEAYEQYF. DNA for the CDR3: TGTGCCAGCAGCTTAGGGGAGGCCTACGAGCAGTACTTC.

The rearrangement uses TRBV5-1 and TRBJ2-3; 16 bases align to TRBD2. The CDR3 spans 15 residues. V dropped 4 bases and J dropped 6; count of bases not matched to a gene: 2. Germline V gives CDR1 SGHRS, CDR2 YFSETQ. This chain's CDR3 is CASSLGLAGGDTQYF. In DNA, the CDR3 is TGCGCCAGCAGCCTGGGACTAGCGGGAGGGGATACGCAGTATTTT.